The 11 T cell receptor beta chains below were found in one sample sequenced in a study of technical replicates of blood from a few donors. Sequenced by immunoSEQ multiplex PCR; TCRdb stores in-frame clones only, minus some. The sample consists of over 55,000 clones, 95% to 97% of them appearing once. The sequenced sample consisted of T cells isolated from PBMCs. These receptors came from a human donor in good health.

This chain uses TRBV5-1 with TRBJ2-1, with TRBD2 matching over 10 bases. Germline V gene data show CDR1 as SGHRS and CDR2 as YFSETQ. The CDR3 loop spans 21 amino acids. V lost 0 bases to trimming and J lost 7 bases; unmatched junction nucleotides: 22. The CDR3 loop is CASSLGEGTTAGGPIRNEQFF. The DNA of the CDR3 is TGCGCCAGCAGCTTGGGGGAAGGAACTACAGCGGGAGGGCCGATAAGAAATGAGCAGTTCTTC.

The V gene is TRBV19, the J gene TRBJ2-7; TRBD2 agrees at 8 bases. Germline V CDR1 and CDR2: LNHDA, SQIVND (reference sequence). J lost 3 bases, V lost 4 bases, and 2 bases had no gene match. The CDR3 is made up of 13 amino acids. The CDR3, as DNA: TGTGCCAGTAGTACGGGAGGGGGCTACGAGCAGTACTTC. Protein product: CASSTGGGYEQYF.

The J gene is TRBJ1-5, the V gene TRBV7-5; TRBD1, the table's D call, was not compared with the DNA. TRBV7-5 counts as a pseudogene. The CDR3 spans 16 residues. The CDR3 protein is CVRSLSFRHAGQPQHF. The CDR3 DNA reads TGTGTCAGAAGCTTAAGTTTTCGGCACGCAGGGCAGCCCCAGCATTTT.

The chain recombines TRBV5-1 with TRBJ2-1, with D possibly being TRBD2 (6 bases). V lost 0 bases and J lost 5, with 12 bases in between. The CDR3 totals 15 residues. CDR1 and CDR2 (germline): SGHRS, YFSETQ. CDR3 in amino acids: CASSLVGGTHNEQFF. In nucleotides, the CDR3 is TGCGCCAGCAGCTTGGTTGGGGGGACCCACAATGAGCAGTTCTTC. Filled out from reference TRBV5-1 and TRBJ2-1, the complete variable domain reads KAGVTQTPRYLIKTRGQQVTLSCSPISGHRSVSWYQQTPGQGLQFLFEYFSETQRNKGNFPGRFSGRQFSNSRSEMNVSTLELGDSALYLCASSLVGGTHNEQFFGPGTRLTVL.

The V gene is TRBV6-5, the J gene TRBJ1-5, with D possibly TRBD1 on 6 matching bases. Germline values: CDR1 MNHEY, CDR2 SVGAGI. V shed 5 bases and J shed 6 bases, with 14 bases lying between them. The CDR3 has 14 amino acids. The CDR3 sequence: CASSTISGVQPQHF. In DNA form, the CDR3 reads TGTGCCAGCAGTACCATATCAGGGGTTCAGCCCCAGCATTTT.

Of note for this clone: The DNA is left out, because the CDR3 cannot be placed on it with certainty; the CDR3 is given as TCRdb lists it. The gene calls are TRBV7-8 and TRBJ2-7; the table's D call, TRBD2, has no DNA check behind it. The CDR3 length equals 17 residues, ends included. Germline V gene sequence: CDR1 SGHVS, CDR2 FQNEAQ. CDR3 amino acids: CASRALAVEVLSYEQYF.

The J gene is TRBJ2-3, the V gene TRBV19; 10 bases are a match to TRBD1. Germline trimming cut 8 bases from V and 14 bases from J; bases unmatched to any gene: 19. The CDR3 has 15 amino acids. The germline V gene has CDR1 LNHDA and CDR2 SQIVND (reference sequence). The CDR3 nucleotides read TGTGCCAGTGCGGCTCGGGACAGGGGCGTTGGGTCGAGGTATTTT. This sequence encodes CASAARDRGVGSRYF.

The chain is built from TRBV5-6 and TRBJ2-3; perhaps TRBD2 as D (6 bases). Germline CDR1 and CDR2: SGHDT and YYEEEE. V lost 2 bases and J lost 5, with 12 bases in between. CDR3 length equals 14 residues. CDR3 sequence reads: CASSLTGAIDTQYF. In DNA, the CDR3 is TGTGCCAGCAGCTTAACGGGAGCGATAGATACGCAGTATTTT. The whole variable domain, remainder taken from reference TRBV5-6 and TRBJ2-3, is DAGVTQSPTHLIKTRGQQVTLRCSPKSGHDTVSWYQQALGQGPQFIFQYYEEEERQRGNFPDRFSGHQFPNYSSELNVNALLLGDSALYLCASSLTGAIDTQYFGPGTRLTVL.

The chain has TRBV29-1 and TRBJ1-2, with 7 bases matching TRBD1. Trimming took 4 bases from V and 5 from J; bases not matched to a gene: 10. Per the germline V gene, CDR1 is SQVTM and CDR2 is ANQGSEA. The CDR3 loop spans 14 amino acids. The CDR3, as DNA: TGCAGCGTTGTCCGGGACAGACCACCTTATGGCTACACCTTC. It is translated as CSVVRDRPPYGYTF.

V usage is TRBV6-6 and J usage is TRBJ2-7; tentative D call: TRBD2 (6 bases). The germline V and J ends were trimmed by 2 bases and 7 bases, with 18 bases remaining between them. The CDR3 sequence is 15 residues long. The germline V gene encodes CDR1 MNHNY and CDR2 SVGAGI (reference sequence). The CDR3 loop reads CASSYAPGLMVEQYF. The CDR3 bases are TGTGCCAGCAGTTACGCCCCGGGACTCATGGTAGAGCAGTACTTC.

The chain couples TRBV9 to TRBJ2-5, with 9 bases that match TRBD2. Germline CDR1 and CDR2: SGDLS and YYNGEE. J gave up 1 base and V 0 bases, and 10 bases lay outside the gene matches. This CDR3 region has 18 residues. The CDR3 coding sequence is TGTGCCAGCAGCGTAGCATCTGGGCTAGCGGGGATCCAAGAGACCCAGTACTTC. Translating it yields CASSVASGLAGIQETQYF.